The present T cell receptor (beta chain) was sequenced within a study of beta chain features in type 1 diabetes. The CDR3 is 15 amino acids. Germline V gene sequence: CDR1 SGHNT, CDR2 YYREEE (reference sequence). Trimming took off 5 bases at V and 6 bases at J, with 18 bases between the two ends. The isolated RNA, all of it, was reverse transcribed, so expressed TCRB transcripts were what got sequenced. Produced via immunoSEQ multiplex PCR; TCRdb's table is partial and in-frame only. The sample lists 300,000 to 450,000 clones, around an eighth occurring once. With regard to this clone: Its antigen is unknown.

The study's findings and limits: Using cDNA template may skew counts toward highly expressing activated cells. All four CD4+ subsets from Type 1 diabetes patients carried moderately but significantly shorter TCRB CDR3s. The naive, central memory and Treg TCRB repertoires looked more alike in patients than they did in healthy donors.

Sequencing used naive CD4+ T cells from blood. The chain has TRBV5-4 and TRBJ2-1, with D maybe TRBD1 (6 bases). The clonotype was recovered from a woman younger than 35 with type 1 diabetes. DNA of the CDR3: TGTGCCAGCAGGACCGGGACACTCGGACCCAATGAGCAGTTCTTC. It encodes CASRTGTLGPNEQFF.